This entry describes one T cell receptor (beta chain). The count of this clone is one. Its specific antigen is unknown. No much larger clonotype is one base removed from it; base qualities were not supplied. Library construction relied on the immunoSEQ multiplex PCR assay. A mixture of 60 forward primers for TCR Vbeta segments and 13 reverse primers for TCR Jbeta segments was used in the multiplex PCR. A multiplex PCR assay on genomic DNA amplified the CDR3 region of rearranged TCR beta genes. Amplified TCR beta libraries were sequenced as 87-base-pair reads on the Illumina HiSeq System. Per the authors' processing: A later analysis tallied roughly 78 million unique TCR beta chains across the 666 repertoires, and approximately 12 million of those chains were shared by two or more donors. A nearest-neighbor algorithm error-corrected the raw reads and collapsed the reads into unique sequences, merging closely related sequences to remove PCR and sequencing errors. CDR3 sequences were aligned to IMGT reference sequences to assign V, D and J gene segments. For a sequence to be retained, a match of at least six nucleotides was required to both a V gene segment and a J gene segment. Rearrangements were called productive when the CDR3 lacked stop codons and stayed in frame with V and J; all others were non-productive. CDR3 was defined according to IMGT convention as the region running from the second conserved V-encoded cysteine to the conserved J-encoded phenylalanine. In an earlier analysis of roughly 580 of the donors, sequences lacking an unambiguous match to a single V gene segment were excluded. In an earlier analysis of roughly 600 of the donors, a V segment was called functional when productive rearrangements were above 56.7%, and segregating when the standard deviation between donors exceeded 5%. A statistical classification framework was built for diagnosing cytomegalovirus status from the catalog of TCR beta chain sequences. V and J gene assignment, in a later analysis, came from comparing TCR nucleotide sequences with IMGT/GENE-DB human TR gene sequences. In a later analysis, CDR3 sequences and most-parsimonious VDJ recombination scenarios were assigned using the TCRdist pipeline. In a later analysis, each TCR beta chain was defined by its CDR3 amino acid sequence together with its V-gene family, and reads without a unique V-gene family were excluded. As a way to deal with suspected cross-contamination and a sequencing artifact, a later analysis dropped more than 500 nucleotide sequences that were highly shared and had low generation probability. In a later analysis, a clonal expansion index for each public chain was calculated from normalized within-repertoire ranks of inferred template counts. In a later analysis, generation probabilities were computed with a VDJ recombination model fitted to out-of-frame rearrangements, and the resulting probabilities were checked against IGoR. In a later analysis, hypergeometric tests were used to score TCR-TCR, TCR-HLA and TCR-CMV co-occurrence, with a repertoire-size bias correction applied to TCR pairs. To estimate false discovery rates, a later analysis permuted the HLA or CMV assignments 20 times. In a later analysis, co-occurring TCRs were grouped with DBSCAN, and TCRdist sequence similarity was added when clustering was performed within HLA-allele-positive subsets. Co-occurrence clustering excluded repertoires with fewer than 30,000 or more than 120,000 public chains, plus five with anomalous nucleotide sharing. Sourced from immuneACCESS, this table was stored by TCRdb with only in-frame sequences that have V and J called. A share of the clones is absent; for the studies checked, an unresolved V gene accounts for under half, and the remainder has no known explanation. V and J calls plus clone size are reproduced from that table; the DNA served to infer D and trimming. The sample data list about 62,000 clones, and over 70% of these were observed just once. Of the sample, over 7% is held by the ten largest clones.

This entry is derived from a study of cytomegalovirus exposure and HLA in healthy donors (dated 2017 in TCRdb). As for the study more broadly: According to an earlier analysis of several hundred of the donors, about 180 million T cells yielded 90 million to 140 million unique TCR beta sequences and more than 250 Gb of sequence data. An early release that covered around 590 HLA-typed donors contained approximately 300 gigabases of sequencing data and tens of millions of unique TCR sequences. Among the roughly 370 genotyped donors, approximately 81% belonged to the genetic ancestry cluster associated with self-reported Caucasian donors. The study aimed to test whether cataloging public T cell receptors could reveal signatures of past pathogen exposure. The T cell repertoires of under 700 subjects were profiled by immunosequencing and related to cytomegalovirus serostatus. A separate validation cohort of 100 to 150 different subjects was used in addition to the approximately 610-subject first cohort. The study combined high-throughput TCR immunosequencing, statistical association of individual TCRs with disease status, and machine learning to predict cytomegalovirus infection status. A later analysis re-analyzed previously published TCR beta repertoires from 500 to 700 donors and added high-resolution HLA genotyping to study TCR occurrence patterns. Rather than drawing on any new phenotypic data, the later analysis identified candidate immune exposures from TCR beta sequences and the way those sequences occurred across donors. An earlier analysis of approximately 500 of the donors applied high-throughput TCR beta sequencing to assess whether each TCR beta V gene segment acted as functional or pseudogenic. Alongside the repertoire data, information on donor age, sex, ethnicity and CMV serostatus was compiled. Genome-wide SNP genotypes for about three fifths of the roughly 670 donors were used in a later genetic analysis, which treated that subset as a discovery cohort. All discovery cohort repertoires had been generated using a single sequencing platform. Class I and class II HLA loci were covered by the typing at four-digit resolution. Typing coverage varied by locus: roughly 629-640 donors for A, B, C, DRB1 and DQB1; 500 to 550 for DQA1; over 600 for DPA1; around 450 for DPB1. Four to six DR-DQ haplotypes were handled as single units for association and clustering, since linkage in the cohort was strong. Across approximately 400 genotyped donors of the cohort, an average of roughly 250,000 unique TCR beta nucleotide sequences per donor were sequenced, and roughly 17% of those sequences were non-productive.

The cohort comprised 666 healthy bone marrow donors. All cohort members were sampled while nominally healthy, although unrecorded immune exposures were likely present. The donor was CMV seropositive and was included in the group of some 290 seropositive cohort members. A peripheral blood sample was collected from each donor, and TCR beta sequencing was performed on peripheral blood mononuclear cells. Genomic DNA extraction from the blood cell samples was performed with the Qiagen DNeasy Blood Extraction Kit. Results and caveats for the whole study, not just this receptor: Assigning TCR associations to individual alleles was difficult when HLA alleles, especially DR and DQ, strongly co-occurred. Because some donors lacked HLA typing at each locus, the association tests relied only on the typed subset. Over 15 rarely observed V segments, including chromosome 9 orphons, were excluded from the earlier analysis of some 590 of the donors because counts were too low. According to the authors, the approach could potentially be generalized to other disease states and immunological phenotypes. Broadly in line with IMGT annotations, most TCR beta V segments showed up in productive rearrangements about 90% or about 30% of the time in an earlier analysis of 587 of the donors. A later analysis found that HLA-associated TCR beta chains were more clonally expanded and had lower generation probabilities than equally common non-associated chains. The presence/absence analyses assumed that sequencing depth was roughly uniform across donors, and that assumption may not be true. A further reported finding was that TCR beta sequences accurately predicted the HLA-A and HLA-B alleles for most subjects in the first cohort. CMV serostatus was the only immune exposure information available for the cohort. Linkage disequilibrium might explain the correlated functional status among segregating V segments, but an unknown experimental factor could not be excluded. In a later analysis, some 18,000 TCR beta sequences were associated with specific HLA alleles at a false discovery rate of 0.05. An association between a missense DCLRE1C variant and V-gene and J-gene trimming of TCR beta chains was found in a later genetic analysis and replicated in an independent cohort. The classifier was reported to diagnose cytomegalovirus status with high specificity and sensitivity in both the original cohort and the validation cohort. In vitro tests confirmed that a few of the cytomegalovirus-associated TCR beta chains recognize cytomegalovirus antigens. The 87-base-pair reads could not distinguish some IMGT-functional V segments, including TRBV6-2 and TRBV6-3, so those segments were excluded. In a later analysis, several top co-occurrence clusters were reported to appear linked to parvovirus B19, influenza, CMV and Epstein-Barr virus. Only TCR beta chains were sequenced in this cohort, and the absence of alpha or paired-chain data limited detectable features. Across donors, most TCR sequences were observed very rarely, whereas some public TCRs were present in many individuals. Compared with the roughly 700-donor mean, donors in an Asian-associated ancestry cluster had fewer N-insertions in productive TCRs, according to a later genetic analysis. The sequencing pipeline was judged likely to have produced a cluster of highly shared sequence variants as a technical artifact. A total of fewer than 200 TCR beta chains were listed by the study as associated with cytomegalovirus. In a later analysis, TCR association rates were found to vary across HLA loci, with the most associated TCRs seen for DRB1 alleles and the fewest for HLA-C alleles. In a later analysis, most CMV-associated TCR beta chains were found to appear HLA-restricted, with HLA associations seemingly driven largely by CMV exposure.

According to the germline V gene, CDR1 reads SQVTM and CDR2 reads ANQGSEA. Ends trimmed: V by 3 bases, J by 7 bases; bases unmatched to a gene: 5. From cysteine to phenylalanine, the CDR3 is 13 amino acids long. Only the CDR3 DNA stays, 39 bases, in frame from base 1. Sequencing was done on a sample of PBMCs. The chain joins TRBV29-1 to TRBJ2-2; a stretch of 7 junction bases matches TRBD1. This receptor was taken from a man aged 55-75 years in good health and CMV-seropositive. The nucleotides read TGCAGCGTTGAGGGCCAGGGGGTCGGGGAGCTGTTTTTT. It specifies CSVEGQGVGELFF.